Shown below are 7 T cell receptor beta chains from a single sample sequenced in a study of T cells in Graves' hyperthyroidism and ophthalmopathy. The source material, RNA transcripts, was used to amplify TCR beta CDR3 regions. The HTBI primer set was used in a first-round RT-PCR of the TCR CDR3. From the multiplex PCR reads, TCRdb called clonotypes with MiXCR, one entry per CDR3 protein. The data show fewer than 450,000 distinct CDR3 sequences, 13% to 15% seen once. The sequencing input was blood. All receptors come from an older woman with Graves' ophthalmopathy.

At least ten counts were recorded for this clonotype. V is TRBV7-2 and J is TRBJ2-1, with 12 bases identical to TRBD2. The junction had 9 bases not matched to a gene; V was cut back by 5 bases and J by 1 base. The CDR3 extends over 18 amino acids. Germline V gene data show CDR1 as SGHTA and CDR2 as FQGNSA. The DNA for the CDR3 is TGTGCCAGCAGCCCTTGGACTAGCGGGACGAGATCCTACAATGAGCAGTTCTTC. Translating gives CASSPWTSGTRSYNEQFF.

In this sample, this clonotype turned up many times. This chain uses TRBV7-6 with TRBJ2-7; 8 bases line up with TRBD1. Germline V gene lookup returns CDR1 SGHVS and CDR2 FNYEAQ. The CDR3 spans 15 residues. The V and J ends lost 3 bases and 2 bases, in that order; junction bases with no gene match: 6. CDR3 residues: CASSLETGVPYEQYF. DNA of the CDR3: TGTGCCAGCAGCTTGGAGACAGGGGTGCCCTACGAGCAGTACTTC. The variable domain in full, with the rest retrieved from reference TRBV7-6 and TRBJ2-7, is GAGVSQSPRYKVTKRGQDVALRCDPISGHVSLYWYRQALGQGPEFLTYFNYEAQQDKSGLPNDRFSAERPEGSISTLTIQRTEQRDSAMYRCASSLETGVPYEQYFGPGTRLTVT.

This clonotype showed up just a few times. J is TRBJ1-1 and V is TRBV4-2, with 10 bases lining up with TRBD1. Germline-derived CDR1 and CDR2 are LGHNA and YNFKEQ. With V trimmed by 1 base and J by 4 bases, 9 bases remained unmatched. The CDR3 is made up of 17 amino acids. The CDR3 spells CASSQGAGGTGATEAFF. The DNA for the CDR3 is TGTGCCAGCAGCCAAGGGGCCGGGGGGACAGGGGCCACTGAAGCTTTCTTT.

This clonotype was detected ten times or more. This chain links TRBV19 with TRBJ2-2; D ambiguous. The CDR3 is 13 amino acids. Per germline, CDR1 LNHDA and CDR2 SQIVND (reference sequence). V was cut by 3 bases and J by 1 base, with 3 bases left in between. The CDR3 loop reads CASSIWNTGELFF. The CDR3 DNA is TGTGCCAGTAGTATCTGGAACACCGGGGAGCTGTTTTTT.

Of note for this clonotype: One end of the junction fails to match germline, which may point to a read error. V and J are TRBV12-3 or TRBV12-4 and TRBJ1-5; D unresolved. CDR3 length equals 12 residues. Here the CDR3 DNA reads TGTGCCAGCGGTTTCAGCAATCAGCCCCAGCATTTT. It encodes CASGFSNQPQHF.

The chain couples TRBV9 to TRBJ1-2, with 9 bases lining up with TRBD1. The ends lost 4 bases at V and 1 base at J; junction bases unmatched: 5. The CDR3 contains 15 residues. CDR1 SGDLS and CDR2 YYNGEE come from the germline V gene. In DNA form, the CDR3 reads TGTGCCAGCAGCATCGGGACAGGGAATAACTATGGCTACACCTTC. As protein: CASSIGTGNNYGYTF. Filled out from reference TRBV9 and TRBJ1-2, the complete variable domain reads DSGVTQTPKHLITATGQRVTLRCSPRSGDLSVYWYQQSLDQGLQFLIQYYNGEERAKGNILERFSAQQFPDLHSELNLSSLELGDSALYFCASSIGTGNNYGYTFGSGTRLTVV.

With respect to this clonotype: This may arise from a read error, as a much more abundant clone is one base away. The V and J genes are TRBV7-9 and TRBJ2-7; D gene unclear. CDR1 is SEHNR, CDR2 FQNEAQ, per germline (reference sequence). The V gene lost 5 bases and the J gene lost 3 bases, with 20 bases spanning the gap. This CDR3 has 16 residues. This CDR3 reads CASSPPGDQSSYEQYF. The CDR3 region has the DNA TGTGCCAGCAGCCCGCCCGGTGACCAGTCCAGCTACGAGCAGTACTTC.